The 29 T cell receptor beta chains reported below all come from one sample, sequenced in a study of Tregs in tolerant kidney transplant recipients. Profiled with immunoSEQ multiplex PCR; TCRdb holds only in-frame clones, not every one. The sample lists about 110,000 clones; 85% to 90% were seen once. Specimen: CD4+ T cells from blood, collected before the transplant. These TCRs come from a human donor who received a combined kidney and bone marrow transplant.

This chain joins TRBV2 and TRBJ2-1; D perhaps matches TRBD2 (6 bases). CDR1 is SNHLY, CDR2 FYNNEI, per germline. With 2 bases removed from V and 5 bases from J, the gap between germline ends came to 13 bases. The CDR3 runs 15 residues. The CDR3: CASSEIPGVHNEQFF. CDR3 sequence (DNA): TGTGCCAGCAGTGAAATCCCGGGAGTCCACAATGAGCAGTTCTTC.

This clone was recorded only once. The rearrangement uses TRBV28 and TRBJ2-3; D might be TRBD1 (5 bases). Germline V gives CDR1 MDHEN, CDR2 SYDVKM. The CDR3 loop spans 13 amino acids. Trimming pared 6 bases from V and 3 bases from J, leaving 10 bases between. The CDR3 loop is CASRIDRTDTQYF. CDR3 coding DNA: TGTGCCAGCAGGATTGACAGAACAGATACGCAGTATTTT.

The chain links TRBV7-2 to TRBJ2-7; 7 bases fit TRBD1. There are 15 residues in the CDR3. Trimming cost V 1 base and J 3 bases; bases outside gene matches: 6. Germline CDR1 reads SGHTA; CDR2 reads FQGNSA. The DNA for the CDR3 is TGTGCCAGCAGCTTAGTAAGGGACAGAAACTACGAGCAGTACTTC. This translates into CASSLVRDRNYEQYF.

V and J are TRBV6-5 and TRBJ2-3, with unresolved D. V was clipped by 2 bases and J by 6 bases, with 9 bases between them. Germline CDR1 reads MNHEY; CDR2 reads SVGAGI. The CDR3 sequence is 13 residues long. The CDR3 protein is CASSYLPMDTQYF. CDR3 bases: TGTGCCAGCAGTTACCTCCCTATGGATACGCAGTATTTT.

Here the CDR3 DNA reads TGTGCCAGCAGCTTAGGGCGGGATGGCTACACCTTC. Amino acids: CASSLGRDGYTF. The rearrangement uses TRBV7-9 and TRBJ1-2; D not certain. V was trimmed by 1 base and J by 6 bases, leaving 6 bases between them. CDR1 and CDR2 (germline): SEHNR, FQNEAQ (reference sequence). CDR3 length equals 12 residues.

V and J are TRBV7-8 and TRBJ2-6; D is unclear. Germline CDR1 SGHVS, CDR2 FQNEAQ. The CDR3 runs 17 residues. V shed 5 bases and J shed 4 bases, with 18 bases lying between them. The CDR3 spells CASSPHDQRAGANVLTF. The CDR3 DNA reads as TGTGCCAGCAGCCCACACGATCAGCGTGCCGGGGCCAACGTCCTGACTTTC.

This rearrangement joins TRBV28 to TRBJ1-2; 9 nucleotides line up with TRBD1. With 7 bases clipped from V and 4 bases from J, the junction kept 4 bases outside the gene matches. The germline V gene has CDR1 MDHEN and CDR2 SYDVKM. CDR3 length: 13 residues. Written as DNA, the CDR3 is TGTGCCAGCAACAGACAGGGGGTCTATGGCTACACCTTC. It is translated as CASNRQGVYGYTF.

The V call is TRBV7-2, the J call TRBJ1-5, with 9 bases aligning to TRBD1. CDR3 length: 15 amino acids. Germline loops: CDR1 SGHTA, CDR2 FQGNSA. The ends lost 1 base at V and 5 bases at J; junction bases unmatched: 3. DNA for the CDR3: TGTGCCAGCAGCTTAGGGGGACAGGGAGATCAGCCCCAGCATTTT. Translated: CASSLGGQGDQPQHF.

V and J are TRBV7-2 and TRBJ2-3, with 12 bases that match TRBD2. This CDR3 has 16 amino acids. V lost 5 bases, J lost 2 bases, and 5 bases stayed unmatched. The germline gives CDR1 SGHTA, CDR2 FQGNSA. CDR3 amino acids: CASSTRLAGDTDTQYF. CDR3 in DNA: TGTGCCAGCAGCACAAGACTAGCGGGAGACACAGATACGCAGTATTTT.

The chain employs TRBV10-2 and TRBJ1-5, with TRBD1 as a possible D gene (5 bases). This CDR3 region has 13 residues. Germline loops: CDR1 WSHSY, CDR2 SAAADI. The V end was cut by 6 bases, the J end by 4 bases, with 10 bases between. CDR3: CASRGQGNQPQHF. The CDR3 DNA sequence: TGCGCCAGCAGGGGGCAGGGAAATCAGCCCCAGCATTTT.

The J gene is TRBJ2-6, the V gene TRBV5-8; D remains ambiguous. Trimming removed 2 bases from V and 0 bases from J, with 3 bases in between. The germline gives CDR1 SGHTS, CDR2 YDEGEE. The CDR3 is made up of 14 amino acids. This CDR3 reads CASSFRSGANVLTF. The CDR3 nucleotides are TGTGCCAGCAGCTTCCGCTCTGGGGCCAACGTCCTGACTTTC.

The chain combines TRBV5-6 with TRBJ1-3, with D possibly matching TRBD1 (5 bases). Trimming stripped 3 bases from V and 4 bases from J, with 14 bases between. Germline CDR1 is SGHDT and CDR2 is YYEEEE. The CDR3 length is 15 residues. CDR3 DNA sequence: TGTGCCAGCAGCTGGGGAGCCCGGGGGGGAAACACCATATATTTT. It is translated as CASSWGARGGNTIYF.

The chain carries TRBV5-8 and TRBJ1-5; D is ambiguous. Germline V gives CDR1 SGHTS, CDR2 YDEGEE. Between the trimmed V and J ends, which lost 4 bases and 0 bases, there was a span of 14 bases. The CDR3 is 16 residues long. The CDR3 spells CASSHFTFLSNQPQHF. For the CDR3, the DNA is TGTGCCAGCAGCCACTTCACGTTCCTTAGCAATCAGCCCCAGCATTTT.

The J gene is TRBJ1-2, the V gene TRBV4-1; 10 positions agree with TRBD1. V gave up 0 bases and J gave up 6 bases; unmatched junction bases: 7. From germline, CDR1 is MGHRA and CDR2 YSYEKL. The CDR3 totals 16 residues. The CDR3 sequence is CASSQEGDRGWDGYTF. The CDR3 region has the DNA TGCGCCAGCAGCCAAGAGGGGGACAGGGGTTGGGATGGCTACACCTTC.

This chain connects TRBV5-5 to TRBJ1-2; 11 positions match TRBD1. The CDR3 contains 15 residues. The germline CDR1 and CDR2 sequences are SGHKS and YYEKEE (reference sequence). V lost 4 bases and J lost 6; bases outside the gene matches: 8. The chain's CDR3 is CASSKSGQGADGYTF. CDR3 in DNA: TGTGCCAGCAGCAAATCCGGACAGGGGGCTGATGGCTACACCTTC.

The chain joins TRBV5-1 to TRBJ2-7, with 8 bases matching TRBD2. This CDR3 contains 14 residues. J was trimmed by 5 bases and V by 6 bases; bases with no gene match: 10. Germline-derived CDR1 and CDR2 are SGHRS and YFSETQ. The CDR3 loop is CASTPPGGDDEQYF. The CDR3 bases are TGCGCCAGCACCCCCCCCGGGGGGGATGACGAGCAGTACTTC.

This clone was seen once. J is TRBJ1-3 and V is TRBV10-3, with D unclear. V lost 11 bases and J lost 4, with 15 bases in between. The length of the CDR3 is 13 residues. CDR1 ENHRY and CDR2 SYGVKD come from the germline V gene. The CDR3, as DNA: TGTGCCCATCGGCTAGAAACAGGAAACACCATATATTTT. This codes for CAHRLETGNTIYF.

This clone was seen once. V usage is TRBV19 and J usage is TRBJ2-2, with 8 bases fitting TRBD1. CDR3 size: 14 residues. J lost 1 base, V lost 6 bases, and 1 base had no gene match. CDR1 and CDR2 (germline): LNHDA, SQIVND (reference sequence). This CDR3 is CASRGQGNTGELFF. Here the CDR3 DNA reads TGTGCCAGTAGAGGACAGGGGAACACCGGGGAGCTGTTTTTT.

This sequence joins TRBV28 and TRBJ2-1, with D perhaps matching TRBD2 (6 bases). Germline V lookup: CDR1 MDHEN, CDR2 SYDVKM. Trimming left V 6 bases short and J 0 bases short, with 15 bases between. The CDR3 is made up of 16 amino acids. The chain's CDR3 is CASRHRGTYSYNEQFF. CDR3 DNA: TGTGCCAGCAGACACCGGGGGACTTACTCCTACAATGAGCAGTTCTTC.

Concerning this clone itself: One junction end does not reproduce the germline sequence, and a read error may be involved. The rearrangement links TRBV11-2 to TRBJ2-1; TRBD2 is a possible D gene (7 bases). CDR1 is SGHAT, CDR2 FQNNGV, per germline. The CDR3 has 15 residues. The CDR3 sequence: CASSLEPGGHNEQFF. CDR3 sequence (DNA): TGTGCCAGCAGCCTAGAGCCGGGGGGCCACAATGAGCAGTTCTTC.

The V call is TRBV9, the J call TRBJ1-1, with a possible D match to TRBD1 (5 bases). Trimming shortened V by 3 bases and J by 3 bases, and 12 bases separated the two germline ends. This CDR3 has 14 amino acids. Germline lookup yields CDR1 SGDLS and CDR2 YYNGEE. The CDR3 nucleotides are TGTGCCAGCAGCGCCACAGGATCGGACACTGAAGCTTTCTTT. It encodes CASSATGSDTEAFF. Full variable domain (outside the CDR3, taken from reference TRBV9 and TRBJ1-1): DSGVTQTPKHLITATGQRVTLRCSPRSGDLSVYWYQQSLDQGLQFLIQYYNGEERAKGNILERFSAQQFPDLHSELNLSSLELGDSALYFCASSATGSDTEAFFGQGTRLTVV.

The gene calls are TRBV2 and TRBJ2-1; perhaps TRBD2 as D (5 bases). In germline, CDR1 is SNHLY, CDR2 FYNNEI. V lost 6 bases and J lost 4, with 10 bases in between. The CDR3 extends over 13 amino acids. CDR3 nucleotides: TGTGCCAGCAGAAAAACTAGTTACAATGAGCAGTTCTTC. This gives the protein CASRKTSYNEQFF.

This chain joins TRBV5-4 and TRBJ2-3, with TRBD2 identical over 12 bases. Looked up from germline, CDR1 is SGHNT and CDR2 is YYREEE (reference sequence). Trimming at V came to 4 bases and at J to 4 bases, leaving 10 bases not matched to a gene. The CDR3 covers 17 residues. The CDR3 is CASSGSSGGAVADTQYF. DNA of the CDR3: TGTGCCAGCAGCGGTTCTAGCGGGGGGGCAGTGGCAGATACGCAGTATTTT.

This CDR3 is CASSSGRGGSHYNEQFF. Here the CDR3 DNA reads TGTGCCAGCAGCTCGGGTAGGGGGGGCAGCCACTACAATGAGCAGTTCTTC. The chain employs TRBV7-2 and TRBJ2-1; the D gene is possibly TRBD2 (7 bases). Germline CDR1 is SGHTA and CDR2 is FQGNSA. The V end lost 4 bases, the J end lost 3 bases, and 19 bases lay between the germline ends. The CDR3 runs 17 residues.

J is TRBJ2-1 and V is TRBV7-2, with 8 nucleotides matching TRBD2. Germline V CDR1 and CDR2: SGHTA, FQGNSA. J lost 7 bases, V lost 0 bases, and 8 bases had no gene match. CDR3 length: 16 residues. The CDR3 here is CASSLAGAGGLNEQFF. The CDR3 region has the DNA TGTGCCAGCAGCTTAGCGGGTGCGGGGGGCTTGAATGAGCAGTTCTTC.

V usage is TRBV27 and J usage is TRBJ2-5, with 9 bases identical to TRBD1. CDR1 is MNHEY, CDR2 SMNVEV, per germline (reference sequence). This CDR3 has 17 residues. With 2 bases clipped from V and 1 base from J, the junction kept 8 bases outside the gene matches. The CDR3 spells CASSLRGTGWSQETQYF. The DNA for the CDR3 is TGTGCCAGCAGTTTAAGGGGGACAGGGTGGTCCCAAGAGACCCAGTACTTC.

The chain is built from TRBV5-1 and TRBJ1-2; the D gene is possibly TRBD1 (6 bases). V dropped 6 bases and J dropped 1 base, with 19 bases sitting between them. The length of the CDR3 is 16 residues. Germline V gives CDR1 SGHRS, CDR2 YFSETQ. The CDR3 protein is CASTPGGTNINYGYTF. The CDR3 nucleotides are TGCGCCAGCACCCCGGGGGGGACAAATATTAACTATGGCTACACCTTC.

V is TRBV9 and J is TRBJ2-7; 7 nucleotides agree with TRBD2. The CDR3 extends over 15 amino acids. Germline CDR1 is SGDLS and CDR2 is YYNGEE. J lost 2 bases, V lost 0 bases, and 5 bases had no gene match. Written as DNA, the CDR3 is TGTGCCAGCAGCGTAGACAGCGGGGCAACCTACGAGCAGTACTTC. This gives the protein CASSVDSGATYEQYF.

This clone came up once. The chain uses TRBV7-2 and TRBJ2-2; TRBD1 agrees at 8 bases. This CDR3 spans 15 amino acids. J gave up 4 bases and V 1 base, and 2 bases lay outside the gene matches. The germline CDR1 and CDR2 sequences are SGHTA and FQGNSA. The CDR3 region is CASSLGRGLTGELFF. The CDR3 DNA sequence: TGTGCCAGCAGCTTAGGCAGGGGGCTCACCGGGGAGCTGTTTTTT.